This TCR beta chain originates from a study of blood T cells in healthy people across ages. Findings and caveats of the study: Older age went with lower TCR beta diversity per million T cells, in a roughly linear way.

The authors drew about 10 milliliters of peripheral blood from each donor. Then a second PCR, running roughly 7 to 11 cycles, was carried out with a sample-barcoded 5' primer and a J-beta primer mix. TCRdb processed the 5' RACE reads anew with MiXCR; each CDR3 protein has one entry. The table shows about 1.1 million distinct CDR3 sequences, with 30% to 40% occurring only once. This clonotype was counted a few times. The antigen is not known. The CDR3 extends over 16 amino acids. Germline CDR1 is SEHNR and CDR2 is FQNEAQ (reference sequence). The junction had 4 bases not matched to a gene; V was cut back by 2 bases and J by 2 bases.

The sequenced material came from blood. V usage is TRBV7-9 and J usage is TRBJ2-5; 11 nucleotides align to TRBD1. This receptor was identified in a man aged 18-30 years in good health. The CDR3 DNA is TGTGCCAGCAGCTTATACCGGGACAGGGGGCAAGAGACCCAGTACTTC. Translating it yields CASSLYRDRGQETQYF.